This note documents a single T cell receptor beta chain sequence. These data belong to a study of T cells in lung cancer brain metastases. The CDR3 runs 17 residues. Deletions cut 2 bases from V and 0 bases from J, with 15 bases between. Germline values: CDR1 SGHKS, CDR2 YYEKEE (reference sequence). The method was immunoSEQ multiplex PCR; TCRdb's version includes in-frame clones alone and lacks a portion of them. The sample contains some 5,100 clones, 84% of which appear only once. The chain combines TRBV5-5 with TRBJ2-1; maybe TRBD1 (5 bases). The clonotype originates from a middle-aged man with non-small cell lung cancer that had spread to the brain. The sample consisted of tumor tissue from a brain metastasis. This CDR3 reads CASSFGFDRSSYNEQFF. CDR3 nucleotide sequence: TGTGCCAGCAGCTTTGGGTTCGACAGAAGCTCCTACAATGAGCAGTTCTTC.